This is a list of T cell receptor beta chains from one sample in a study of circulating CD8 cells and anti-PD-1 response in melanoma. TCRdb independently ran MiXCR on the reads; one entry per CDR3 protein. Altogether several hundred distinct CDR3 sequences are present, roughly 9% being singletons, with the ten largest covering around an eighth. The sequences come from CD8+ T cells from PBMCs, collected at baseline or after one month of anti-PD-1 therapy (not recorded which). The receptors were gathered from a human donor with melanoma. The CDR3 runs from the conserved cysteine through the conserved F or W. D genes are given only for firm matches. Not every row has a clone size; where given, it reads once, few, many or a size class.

cdr3_nt: TGCAGTGCTAGAGGGGGCTCTGATTACGAGCAGTACTTC
cdr3_aa: CSARGGSDYEQYF
v_call: TRBV20-1
clone_size: large
j_call: TRBJ2-7
d_call: NA

cdr3_nt: TGTGCCAGTAGTATGCAGGGCCCCGGGGAGCTGTTTTTT
cdr3_aa: CASSMQGPGELFF
v_call: TRBV19
clone_size: large
j_call: TRBJ2-2
d_call: NA

cdr3_nt: TGTGCCAGCAGCCCCTCCCGGGGGCGCACAGATACGCAGTATTTT
cdr3_aa: CASSPSRGRTDTQYF
v_call: TRBV7-3
clone_size: large
j_call: TRBJ2-3
d_call: NA

cdr3_nt: TGTGCCATCAGTGGCGGCGGGGGACTTAATAATGAAAAACTGTTTTTT
cdr3_aa: CAISGGGGLNNEKLFF
v_call: TRBV10-3
clone_size: medium-sized
j_call: TRBJ1-4
d_call: NA

cdr3_nt: TGCGCCAGCAGCCAAGATACCGGGACAGGGTCCTACGAGCAGTACTTC
cdr3_aa: CASSQDTGTGSYEQYF
v_call: TRBV4-3
clone_size: NA
j_call: TRBJ2-7
d_call: TRBD1

cdr3_nt: TGTGCCAGCAGCCACCCCTCGGAGGGAGGTGGCACTGAAGCTTTCTTT
cdr3_aa: CASSHPSEGGGTEAFF
v_call: TRBV4-2
clone_size: large
j_call: TRBJ1-1
d_call: NA

cdr3_nt: TGTGCCAGCAGTCCCCTACAGGGGGCCGGGACCCAGTACTTC
cdr3_aa: CASSPLQGAGTQYF
v_call: TRBV27
clone_size: medium-sized
j_call: TRBJ2-5
d_call: TRBD1

cdr3_nt: TGTGCCAGCAGTCCCGGGGGGGGCCCAAGCACAGATACGCAGTATTTT
cdr3_aa: CASSPGGGPSTDTQYF
v_call: TRBV27
clone_size: large
j_call: TRBJ2-3
d_call: TRBD2

cdr3_nt: TGTGCCAGCAGTTTCGTGACTCAACTCCTCTCTGGGGCCAACGTCCTGACTTTC
cdr3_aa: CASSFVTQLLSGANVLTF
v_call: TRBV27
clone_size: medium-sized
j_call: TRBJ2-6
d_call: NA

cdr3_nt: TGTGCCAGTATCCCCCGGGGGGGGGCCCGACTCTCTGGGGCCAACGTCCTGACTTTC
cdr3_aa: CASIPRGGARLSGANVLTF
v_call: TRBV19
clone_size: medium-sized
j_call: TRBJ2-6
d_call: TRBD2

cdr3_nt: TGTGCCAGCAGTCGGAAGGGGGCCACAGATACGCAGTATTTT
cdr3_aa: CASSRKGATDTQYF
v_call: TRBV2
clone_size: large
j_call: TRBJ2-3
d_call: TRBD1

cdr3_nt: TGTGCCACCAGTGATGCTAGCGGGCGATACACCGGGGAGCTGTTTTTT
cdr3_aa: CATSDASGRYTGELFF
v_call: TRBV24-1
clone_size: large
j_call: TRBJ2-2
d_call: TRBD2

cdr3_nt: TGTGCCACCGGGGGGCATCATGAGGGCACAGATACGCAGTATTTT
cdr3_aa: CATGGHHEGTDTQYF
v_call: TRBV6-6
clone_size: few
j_call: TRBJ2-3
d_call: NA

cdr3_nt: TGTGCCAGCAGTTTATTGGCCACGGGTGGGGCGGCAGATACGCAGTATTTT
cdr3_aa: CASSLLATGGAADTQYF
v_call: TRBV27
clone_size: large
j_call: TRBJ2-3
d_call: NA

cdr3_nt: TGCAGCGTTCAAGGGACGTCCTGGGATTCCTACGAGCAGTACTTC
cdr3_aa: CSVQGTSWDSYEQYF
v_call: TRBV29-1
clone_size: large
j_call: TRBJ2-7
d_call: NA

cdr3_nt: TGTGCCAGCAGCGTGCGCGTACCATTATTTGGCTACACCTTC
cdr3_aa: CASSVRVPLFGYTF
v_call: TRBV7-2
clone_size: medium-sized
j_call: TRBJ1-2
d_call: NA

cdr3_nt: TGTGCCAGCAGCTTACATCCCCAAGAGACCCAGTACTTC
cdr3_aa: CASSLHPQETQYF
v_call: TRBV7-3
clone_size: large
j_call: TRBJ2-5
d_call: NA

cdr3_nt: TGCAGCGTTGAAGGGCTAGCGGGGGTTCACTACAATGAGCAGTTCTTC
cdr3_aa: CSVEGLAGVHYNEQFF
v_call: TRBV29-1
clone_size: large
j_call: TRBJ2-1
d_call: TRBD2

cdr3_nt: TGTGCCAGCGGGCGGGGTCCGGGATATGGCTACACCTTC
cdr3_aa: CASGRGPGYGYTF
v_call: TRBV2
clone_size: medium-sized
j_call: TRBJ1-2
d_call: NA

cdr3_nt: TGTGCCAGCACCGCGGACAGCAGTCCTTCCACACCCCTCCACTTT
cdr3_aa: CASTADSSPSTPLHF
v_call: TRBV25-1
clone_size: NA
j_call: TRBJ1-6
d_call: NA

cdr3_nt: NA
cdr3_aa: CADWGQGANEQFF
v_call: TRBV21-1
clone_size: medium-sized
j_call: TRBJ2-1
d_call: NA

cdr3_nt: TGCGCCAGCAGCCAAGATAGAGGTTTGGGCGACGAGCAGTACTTC
cdr3_aa: CASSQDRGLGDEQYF
v_call: TRBV4-3
clone_size: medium-sized
j_call: TRBJ2-7
d_call: NA